This entry describes one TCR beta chain. This sample stems from a study of blood T cell repertoires in COVID-19. The V gene's germline CDR1 is LGHDT and CDR2 YNNKEL (reference sequence). V was cut by 0 bases and J by 7 bases, with 22 bases left in between. This CDR3 contains 17 residues. Sequencing was performed with immunoSEQ multiplex PCR; in TCRdb, only in-frame clones are kept and a portion is missing. There are hundreds of thousands of clones in the sample; 85% to 90% occur only once, and about 2.9% lies in the top ten. This receptor was taken from a man aged 60-69 years with acute or convalescent COVID-19. V and J are TRBV3-1 (or the pseudogene TRBV3-2) and TRBJ2-7; TRBD1 is a possible D gene (5 bases). The sample was peripheral blood. The CDR3 sequence is CASSQDLLRSITGEQYF. DNA of the CDR3: TGTGCCAGCAGCCAAGACTTGCTCAGGTCGATTACAGGAGAGCAGTACTTC.